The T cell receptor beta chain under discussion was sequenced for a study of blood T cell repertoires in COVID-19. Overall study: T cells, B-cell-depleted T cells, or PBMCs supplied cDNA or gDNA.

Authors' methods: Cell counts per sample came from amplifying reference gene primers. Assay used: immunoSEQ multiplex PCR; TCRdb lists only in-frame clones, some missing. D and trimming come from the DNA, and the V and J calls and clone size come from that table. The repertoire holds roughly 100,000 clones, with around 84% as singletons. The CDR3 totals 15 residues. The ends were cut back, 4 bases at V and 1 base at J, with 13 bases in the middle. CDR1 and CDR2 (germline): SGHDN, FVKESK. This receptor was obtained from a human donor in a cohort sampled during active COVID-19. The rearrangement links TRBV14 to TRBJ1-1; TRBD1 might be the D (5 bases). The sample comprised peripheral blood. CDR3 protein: CASSPPGLRNTEAFF. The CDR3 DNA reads TGTGCCAGCAGCCCGCCAGGGCTAAGGAACACTGAAGCTTTCTTT.